This TCR beta chain derives from a study of cytomegalovirus exposure and HLA in healthy donors. This clone has only a few counts. In germline, CDR1 is MDHEN, CDR2 SYDVKM. There are 15 residues in the CDR3. The trim removed 5 bases at V and 9 bases at J, leaving 12 bases unmatched. PCR was performed using 60 Vbeta and 13 Jbeta primers. The table came from immunoSEQ multiplex PCR; TCRdb's copy has only in-frame clones and leaves some out. The sample carries approximately 100,000 clones, 64% recorded once. The sequencing input was PBMCs. The chain couples TRBV28 to TRBJ2-1, with 8 bases aligning to TRBD2. The source of this sequence is a man aged 60-69 years in good health and CMV-seronegative. The DNA of the CDR3 is TGTGCCAGCAGTCCACCAGCGGGAGTCTCCGGTGAGCAGTTCTTC. Translation gives CASSPPAGVSGEQFF.